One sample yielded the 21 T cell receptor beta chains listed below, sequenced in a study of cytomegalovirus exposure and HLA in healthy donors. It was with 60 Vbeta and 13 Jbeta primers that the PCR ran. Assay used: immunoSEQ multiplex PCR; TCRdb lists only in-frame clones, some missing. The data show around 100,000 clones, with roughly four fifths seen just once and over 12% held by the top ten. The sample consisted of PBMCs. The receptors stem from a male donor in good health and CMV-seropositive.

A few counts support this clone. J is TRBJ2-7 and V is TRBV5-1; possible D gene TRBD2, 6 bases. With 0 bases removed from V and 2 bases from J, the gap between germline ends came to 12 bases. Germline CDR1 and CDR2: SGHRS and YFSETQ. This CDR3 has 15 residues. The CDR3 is CASSLGPGLPYEQYF. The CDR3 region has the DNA TGCGCCAGCAGCTTGGGTCCGGGACTTCCCTACGAGCAGTACTTC.

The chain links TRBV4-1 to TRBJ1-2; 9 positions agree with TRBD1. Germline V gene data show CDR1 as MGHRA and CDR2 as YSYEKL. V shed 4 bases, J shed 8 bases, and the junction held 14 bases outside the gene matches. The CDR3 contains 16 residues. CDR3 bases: TGCGCCAGCAGCCGGGGACAGGGCGATTCGAAGGGGGGCTACACCTTC. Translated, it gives CASSRGQGDSKGGYTF.

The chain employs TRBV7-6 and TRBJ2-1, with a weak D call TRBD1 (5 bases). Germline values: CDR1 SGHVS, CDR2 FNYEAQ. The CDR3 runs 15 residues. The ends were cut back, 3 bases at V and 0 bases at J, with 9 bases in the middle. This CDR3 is CASSFAGSSYNEQFF. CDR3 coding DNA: TGTGCCAGCAGCTTTGCAGGGTCCTCCTACAATGAGCAGTTCTTC.

The CDR3 sequence: CASGGSSGAYNEQFF. The CDR3 DNA reads TGTGCCAGTGGGGGTAGTAGCGGGGCGTACAATGAGCAGTTCTTC. The chain is built from TRBV2 and TRBJ2-1; 8 bases line up with TRBD2. The CDR3 extends over 15 amino acids. The junction had 11 bases not matched to a gene; V was cut back by 9 bases and J by 4 bases. Germline V CDR1 and CDR2: SNHLY, FYNNEI.

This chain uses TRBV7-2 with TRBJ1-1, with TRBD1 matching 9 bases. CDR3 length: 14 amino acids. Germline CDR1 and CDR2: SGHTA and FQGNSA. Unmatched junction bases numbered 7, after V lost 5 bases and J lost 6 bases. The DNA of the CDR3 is TGTGCCAGCAGCCAAAAGGGACAGGGCGCTGAAGCTTTCTTT. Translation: CASSQKGQGAEAFF.

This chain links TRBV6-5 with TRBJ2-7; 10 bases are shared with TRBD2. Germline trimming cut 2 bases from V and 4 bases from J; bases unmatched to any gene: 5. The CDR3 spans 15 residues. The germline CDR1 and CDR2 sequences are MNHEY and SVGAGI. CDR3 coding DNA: TGTGCCAGCAGTTACGCGGCTAGCGGGGGTTACGAGCAGTACTTC. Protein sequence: CASSYAASGGYEQYF.

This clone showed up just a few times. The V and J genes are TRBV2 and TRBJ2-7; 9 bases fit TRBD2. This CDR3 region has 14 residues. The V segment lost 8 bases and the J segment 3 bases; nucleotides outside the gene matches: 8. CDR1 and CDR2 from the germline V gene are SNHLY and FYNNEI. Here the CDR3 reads CASAVGAGGYEQYF. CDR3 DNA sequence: TGTGCCAGCGCTGTTGGAGCGGGGGGCTACGAGCAGTACTTC.

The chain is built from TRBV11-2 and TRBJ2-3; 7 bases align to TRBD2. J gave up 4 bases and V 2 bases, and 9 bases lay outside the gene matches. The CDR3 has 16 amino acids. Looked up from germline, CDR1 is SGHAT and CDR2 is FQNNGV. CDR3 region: CASSLFGGSGADTQYF. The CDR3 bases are TGTGCCAGCAGCTTATTCGGGGGGAGTGGCGCAGATACGCAGTATTTT.

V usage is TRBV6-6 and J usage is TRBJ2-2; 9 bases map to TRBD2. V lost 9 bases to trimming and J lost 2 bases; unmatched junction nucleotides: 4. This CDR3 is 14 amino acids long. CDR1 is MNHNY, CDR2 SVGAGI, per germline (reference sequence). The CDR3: CASKAGGNTGELFF. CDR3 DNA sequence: TGTGCCAGTAAAGCGGGGGGTAACACCGGGGAGCTGTTTTTT.

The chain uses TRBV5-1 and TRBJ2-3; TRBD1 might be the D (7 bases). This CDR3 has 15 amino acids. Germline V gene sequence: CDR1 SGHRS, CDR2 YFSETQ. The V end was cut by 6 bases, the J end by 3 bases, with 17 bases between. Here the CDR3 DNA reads TGCGCCAGCACCGAGGAGGGGGCAATAACAGATACGCAGTATTTT. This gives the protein CASTEEGAITDTQYF.

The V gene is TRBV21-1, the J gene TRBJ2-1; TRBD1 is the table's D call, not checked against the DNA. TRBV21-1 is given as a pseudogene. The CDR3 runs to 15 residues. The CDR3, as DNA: TGTGCCAGCAGTTTCCGCTTCAGCTCCTACAATGAGCAGTTCTTC. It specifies CASSFRFSSYNEQFF.

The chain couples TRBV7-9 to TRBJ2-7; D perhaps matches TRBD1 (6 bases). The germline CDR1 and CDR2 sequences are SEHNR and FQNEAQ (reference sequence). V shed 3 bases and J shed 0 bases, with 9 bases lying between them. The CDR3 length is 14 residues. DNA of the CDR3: TGTGCCAGCAGCTTCGGACAGCGCTCCTACGAGCAGTACTTC. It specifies CASSFGQRSYEQYF.

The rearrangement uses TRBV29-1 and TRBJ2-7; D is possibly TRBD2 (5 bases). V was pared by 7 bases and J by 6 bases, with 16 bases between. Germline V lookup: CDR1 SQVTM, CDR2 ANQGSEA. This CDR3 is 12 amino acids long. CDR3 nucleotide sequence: TGCAGCGGGTTGAGTCGGGAAACCGAGCAGTACTTC. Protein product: CSGLSRETEQYF.

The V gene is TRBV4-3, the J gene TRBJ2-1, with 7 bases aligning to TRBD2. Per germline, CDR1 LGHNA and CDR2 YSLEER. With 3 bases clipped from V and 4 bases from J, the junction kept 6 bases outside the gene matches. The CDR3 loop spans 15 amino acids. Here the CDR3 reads CASSQLGGVYNEQFF. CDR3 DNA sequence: TGCGCCAGCAGCCAGCTGGGGGGGGTGTACAATGAGCAGTTCTTC.

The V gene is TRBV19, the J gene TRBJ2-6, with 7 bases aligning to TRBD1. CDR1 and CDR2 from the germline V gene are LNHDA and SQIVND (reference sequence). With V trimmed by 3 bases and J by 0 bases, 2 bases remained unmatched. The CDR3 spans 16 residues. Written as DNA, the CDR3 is TGTGCCAGTAGTATGGGACAGTTCTCTGGGGCCAACGTCCTGACTTTC. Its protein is CASSMGQFSGANVLTF.

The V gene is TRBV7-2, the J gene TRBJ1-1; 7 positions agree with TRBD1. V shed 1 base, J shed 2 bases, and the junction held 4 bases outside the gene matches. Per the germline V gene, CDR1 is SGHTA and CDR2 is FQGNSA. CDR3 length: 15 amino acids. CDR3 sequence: CASSLEGAENTEAFF. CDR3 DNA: TGTGCCAGCAGCTTAGAGGGGGCAGAAAACACTGAAGCTTTCTTT.

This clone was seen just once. The CDR3 sequence is CASSERGNRETQYF. The CDR3 DNA sequence: TGTGCCAGCAGTGAGCGGGGGAATCGAGAGACCCAGTACTTC. This sequence joins TRBV2 and TRBJ2-5; TRBD2 matches at 7 bases. Germline V gives CDR1 SNHLY, CDR2 FYNNEI. The CDR3 extends over 14 amino acids. The junction had 5 bases not matched to a gene; V was cut back by 3 bases and J by 4 bases.

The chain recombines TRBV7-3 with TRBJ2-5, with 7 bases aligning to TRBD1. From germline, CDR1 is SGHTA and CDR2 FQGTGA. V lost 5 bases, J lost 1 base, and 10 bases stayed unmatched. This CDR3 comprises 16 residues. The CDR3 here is CASSQPASGGQETQYF. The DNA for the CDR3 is TGTGCCAGCAGCCAACCGGCCTCAGGGGGCCAAGAGACCCAGTACTTC.

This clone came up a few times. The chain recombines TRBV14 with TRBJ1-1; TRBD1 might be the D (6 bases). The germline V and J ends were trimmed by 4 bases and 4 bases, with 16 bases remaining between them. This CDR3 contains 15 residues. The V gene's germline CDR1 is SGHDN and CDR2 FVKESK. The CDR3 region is CASSLMGALSTEAFF. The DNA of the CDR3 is TGTGCCAGCAGCCTCATGGGGGCGTTGAGCACTGAAGCTTTCTTT.

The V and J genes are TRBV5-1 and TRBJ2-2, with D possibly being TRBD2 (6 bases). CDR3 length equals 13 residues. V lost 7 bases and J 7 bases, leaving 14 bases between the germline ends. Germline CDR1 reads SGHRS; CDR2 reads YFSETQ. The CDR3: CASCGTLGGELFF. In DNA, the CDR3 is TGCGCCAGCTGCGGGACTCTTGGCGGGGAGCTGTTTTTT.

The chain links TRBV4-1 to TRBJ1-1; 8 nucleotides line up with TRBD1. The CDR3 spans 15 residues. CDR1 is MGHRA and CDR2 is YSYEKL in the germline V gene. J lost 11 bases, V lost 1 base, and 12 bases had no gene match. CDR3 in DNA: TGCGCCAGCAGCCAAGGAGGCAGGGGGCTGGTTCGGGCTTTCTTT. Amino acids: CASSQGGRGLVRAFF.